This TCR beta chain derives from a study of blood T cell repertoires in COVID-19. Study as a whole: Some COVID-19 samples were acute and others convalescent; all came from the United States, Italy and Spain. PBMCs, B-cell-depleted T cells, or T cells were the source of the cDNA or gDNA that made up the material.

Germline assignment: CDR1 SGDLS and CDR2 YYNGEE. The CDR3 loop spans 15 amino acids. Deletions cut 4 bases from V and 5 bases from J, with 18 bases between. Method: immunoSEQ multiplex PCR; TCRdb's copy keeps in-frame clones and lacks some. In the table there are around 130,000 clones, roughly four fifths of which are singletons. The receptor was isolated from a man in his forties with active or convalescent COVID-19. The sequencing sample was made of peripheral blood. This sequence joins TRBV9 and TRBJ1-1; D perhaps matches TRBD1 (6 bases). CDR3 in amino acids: CASSPQLGAQTEAFF. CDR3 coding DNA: TGTGCCAGCAGCCCCCAGTTGGGGGCGCAGACTGAAGCTTTCTTT.